Below are 29 T cell receptor beta chains sequenced from a single sample in a study of cytomegalovirus exposure and HLA in healthy donors. The PCR made use of 60 Vbeta and 13 Jbeta primers. The assay was immunoSEQ multiplex PCR, and TCRdb's table has in-frame clones only and misses some. The sample holds approximately 160,000 clones, 82% seen once. The material sequenced was PBMCs. These receptors were taken from a male donor in good health and CMV-seronegative.

The genes are TRBV12-2 and TRBJ2-1; the table names TRBD1, a call not compared with the DNA. TRBV12-2 is a documented pseudogene. This CDR3 contains 17 residues. Here the CDR3 DNA reads TGTGCAAGTCGCTTGCCTTTCCCGACAGGGCCGGTTAATGAGCAGTTCTTC. This encodes CASRLPFPTGPVNEQFF.

CDR3: CASRAGTDSTEAFF. The CDR3, as DNA: TGTGCCAGCAGGGCCGGGACAGATAGCACTGAAGCTTTCTTT. This sequence joins TRBV2 and TRBJ1-1; 7 nucleotides align to TRBD1. Unmatched junction bases numbered 8, after V lost 6 bases and J lost 4 bases. This CDR3 comprises 14 residues. In germline, CDR1 is SNHLY, CDR2 FYNNEI.

The chain carries TRBV5-1 and TRBJ2-1, with TRBD2 matching over 14 bases. CDR1 is SGHRS, CDR2 YFSETQ, per germline. This CDR3 contains 17 residues. J gave up 9 bases and V 5 bases, and 13 bases lay outside the gene matches. This CDR3 reads CASRNRLAGGQGGEQFF. The DNA of the CDR3 is TGCGCCAGCAGGAACCGACTAGCGGGGGGGCAAGGGGGTGAGCAGTTCTTC.

The V gene is TRBV14, the J gene TRBJ2-7; TRBD1 aligns across 12 bases. The trim removed 0 bases at V and 12 bases at J, leaving 9 bases unmatched. The CDR3 extends over 15 amino acids. Looked up from germline, CDR1 is SGHDN and CDR2 is FVKESK. In DNA form, the CDR3 reads TGTGCCAGCAGCCAAGAGTTACCGGGACAGGGGGCGTTGTACTTC. Protein: CASSQELPGQGALYF.

V and J are TRBV11-2 and TRBJ1-2; TRBD1 agrees at 10 bases. The germline V gene encodes CDR1 SGHAT and CDR2 FQNNGV. This CDR3 region has 15 residues. Trimming took 1 base from V and 7 from J; bases not matched to a gene: 6. The CDR3 region is CASSLGGQGQSGYTF. The DNA for the CDR3 is TGTGCCAGCAGCTTAGGGGGACAGGGGCAGAGTGGCTACACCTTC.

The rearrangement uses TRBV9 and TRBJ2-1; D remains unclear. The V gene's germline CDR1 is SGDLS and CDR2 YYNGEE. Trimming took off 4 bases at V and 8 bases at J, with 13 bases between the two ends. CDR3 length: 13 residues. DNA of the CDR3: TGTGCCAGCAGCTTCTCTCCCTCCCATGAGCAGTTCTTC. Translation: CASSFSPSHEQFF. The full variable domain, rest sourced from reference TRBV9 and TRBJ2-1, is DSGVTQTPKHLITATGQRVTLRCSPRSGDLSVYWYQQSLDQGLQFLIQYYNGEERAKGNILERFSAQQFPDLHSELNLSSLELGDSALYFCASSFSPSHEQFFGPGTRLTVL.

The chain joins TRBV5-6 to TRBJ1-1; weak D call: TRBD1 (6 bases). Trimming stripped 3 bases from V and 1 base from J, with 25 bases between. CDR3 length: 19 amino acids. Germline V gene data show CDR1 as SGHDT and CDR2 as YYEEEE. The CDR3 nucleotides read TGTGCCAGCAGCTCTCTGGGGGCAGGGATTTGGGTGGAGAACACTGAAGCTTTCTTT. The encoded protein is CASSSLGAGIWVENTEAFF.

V gene TRBV11-3 combines with J gene TRBJ2-1; D call uncertain. CDR3 length equals 11 residues. Germline-derived CDR1 and CDR2 are SGHNT and YENEEA. Trimming left V 5 bases short and J 10 bases short, with 9 bases between. The CDR3 region has the DNA TGTGCCAGCAGCACGGGTTTCGAGCAGTTCTTC. The encoded protein is CASSTGFEQFF.

The table lists this clone with a count of one. The chain uses TRBV7-6 and TRBJ2-2; D might be TRBD2 (6 bases). The CDR3 covers 16 residues. Germline V gene lookup returns CDR1 SGHVS and CDR2 FNYEAQ. V was shortened by 3 bases and J by 0 bases, with 11 bases between the two germline ends. The CDR3 loop reads CASSFTGEPNTGELFF. CDR3 bases: TGTGCCAGCAGCTTTACGGGGGAACCGAACACCGGGGAGCTGTTTTTT. Variable domain in full (rest from reference TRBV7-6 and TRBJ2-2): GAGVSQSPRYKVTKRGQDVALRCDPISGHVSLYWYRQALGQGPEFLTYFNYEAQQDKSGLPNDRFSAERPEGSISTLTIQRTEQRDSAMYRCASSFTGEPNTGELFFGEGSRLTVL.

This chain uses TRBV29-1 with TRBJ1-3; 9 nucleotides match TRBD1. CDR1 SQVTM and CDR2 ANQGSEA come from the germline V gene. The CDR3 has 14 residues. Trimming cost V 5 bases and J 2 bases; bases outside gene matches: 4. The CDR3 loop is CSVSGTGPGNTIYF. In DNA, the CDR3 is TGCAGCGTTTCCGGGACAGGGCCTGGAAACACCATATATTTT.

This chain connects TRBV19 to TRBJ1-2; 9 bases fit TRBD1. Germline CDR1 reads LNHDA; CDR2 reads SQIVND (reference sequence). Losses at the gene ends were 4 bases for V and 9 bases for J; bases not matched to a gene: 6. There are 13 residues in the CDR3. The CDR3 coding sequence is TGTGCCAGTAGTACAGGACAGGGGATGAGCTACACCTTC. It encodes CASSTGQGMSYTF.

This clone has a single count. J is TRBJ2-3 and V is TRBV5-1; D might be TRBD1 (5 bases). Germline V gives CDR1 SGHRS, CDR2 YFSETQ. Trimming stripped 0 bases from V and 4 bases from J, with 12 bases between. CDR3 length: 15 residues. The CDR3 DNA sequence: TGCGCCAGCAGCTTGGTACAGGCGGTGGCAGATACGCAGTATTTT. Protein product: CASSLVQAVADTQYF.

CDR3 in amino acids: CASSYKSGGDPNEQFF. CDR3 sequence (DNA): TGTGCCAGCAGTTACAAGAGCGGGGGGGACCCCAATGAGCAGTTCTTC. The gene calls are TRBV6-5 and TRBJ2-1, with TRBD2 matching 10 bases. V shed 2 bases, J shed 6 bases, and the junction held 7 bases outside the gene matches. Per the germline V gene, CDR1 is MNHEY and CDR2 is SVGAGI. The CDR3 has 16 residues.

The chain combines TRBV29-1 with TRBJ2-3, with TRBD2 matching 7 bases. Germline CDR1 is SQVTM and CDR2 is ANQGSEA. The CDR3 length is 13 residues. V was clipped by 6 bases and J by 3 bases; unmatched bases: 6. This chain's CDR3 is CSVCGRMTDTQYF. CDR3 in DNA: TGCAGCGTATGCGGGAGAATGACAGATACGCAGTATTTT.

This clone turned up a few times. The chain couples TRBV7-8 to TRBJ1-3; the match to TRBD1 covers 9 bases. Per germline, CDR1 SGHVS and CDR2 FQNEAQ. The CDR3 length is 14 residues. J was trimmed by 11 bases and V by 0 bases; bases with no gene match: 5. The CDR3 is CASSLAGTGTSIYF. CDR3 in DNA: TGTGCCAGCAGCTTAGCCGGGACAGGGACCTCCATATATTTT.

The rearrangement joins TRBV6-5 to TRBJ1-4; no clear D gene. This CDR3 region has 16 residues. Per the germline V gene, CDR1 is MNHEY and CDR2 is SVGAGI. The germline V and J ends were trimmed by 0 bases and 3 bases, with 11 bases remaining between them. The CDR3 is CASSYSRIGANEKLFF. CDR3 nucleotides: TGTGCCAGCAGTTACTCAAGGATTGGAGCTAATGAAAAACTGTTTTTT.

This clone was counted once. CDR3 protein: CASSFYSSGEETQYF. CDR3 in DNA: TGTGCCAGCAGTTTTTACTCTAGCGGGGAGGAGACCCAGTACTTC. The genes are TRBV27 and TRBJ2-5; TRBD2 matches at 9 bases. Germline CDR1 reads MNHEY; CDR2 reads SMNVEV (reference sequence). J gave up 5 bases and V 3 bases, and 7 bases lay outside the gene matches. CDR3 length: 15 amino acids.

The chain is built from TRBV11-2 and TRBJ1-6, with D perhaps matching TRBD1 (6 bases). This CDR3 is 16 amino acids long. Trimming took 5 bases from V and 1 from J, leaving 12 bases between them. Germline V gene lookup returns CDR1 SGHAT and CDR2 FQNNGV. The CDR3 nucleotides are TGTGCCAGCAGCCCAATTACAGGGTCCTATAATTCACCCCTCCACTTT. Translation: CASSPITGSYNSPLHF.

This clone turned up a few times. The chain uses TRBV5-1 and TRBJ2-2, with 8 bases identical to TRBD2. Germline V lookup: CDR1 SGHRS, CDR2 YFSETQ. V shed 0 bases, J shed 6 bases, and the junction held 7 bases outside the gene matches. This CDR3 comprises 16 residues. The CDR3 spells CASSLASGSAAGELFF. In nucleotides, the CDR3 is TGCGCCAGCAGCTTGGCCAGCGGGAGCGCGGCCGGGGAGCTGTTTTTT.

The rearrangement uses TRBV28 and TRBJ2-1; D is unclear. Germline V gene data show CDR1 as MDHEN and CDR2 as SYDVKM. This CDR3 is 12 amino acids long. V lost 5 bases and J lost 6, with 8 bases in between. CDR3 sequence (DNA): TGTGCCAGCAGTCCCACTTCCAATGAGCAGTTCTTC. Its protein is CASSPTSNEQFF. The full variable domain, completed using reference TRBV28 and TRBJ2-1, is DVKVTQSSRYLVKRTGEKVFLECVQDMDHENMFWYRQDPGLGLRLIYFSYDVKMKEKGDIPEGYSVSREKKERFSLILESASTNQTSMYLCASSPTSNEQFFGPGTRLTVL.

This chain connects TRBV2 to TRBJ1-2; 10 bases align to TRBD1. The V segment lost 6 bases and the J segment 7 bases; nucleotides outside the gene matches: 8. This CDR3 is built from 14 residues. From germline, CDR1 is SNHLY and CDR2 FYNNEI. CDR3 DNA sequence: TGTGCCAGCAGGGGGACAGGGGAGGGGAGTGGCTACACCTTC. Protein product: CASRGTGEGSGYTF.

The gene calls are TRBV5-1 and TRBJ1-1; the match to TRBD1 covers 7 bases. This CDR3 comprises 15 residues. The trim removed 4 bases at V and 1 base at J, leaving 7 bases unmatched. Germline-derived CDR1 and CDR2 are SGHRS and YFSETQ. The CDR3 bases are TGCGCCAGCAGCCTAGGGGGCAGTGAGAACACTGAAGCTTTCTTT. Amino acids: CASSLGGSENTEAFF.

The CDR3 sequence: CASSSGQTRAFF. CDR3 nucleotide sequence: TGTGCCAGCAGTTCGGGACAGACGAGGGCTTTCTTT. The V and J genes are TRBV28 and TRBJ1-1, with TRBD1 matching over 7 bases. CDR1 MDHEN and CDR2 SYDVKM come from the germline V gene. There are 12 residues in the CDR3. V was pared by 4 bases and J by 11 bases, with 7 bases of the junction left unmatched.

V gene TRBV19 combines with J gene TRBJ1-1, with 7 bases aligning to TRBD1. V shed 4 bases, J shed 1 base, and the junction held 9 bases outside the gene matches. Germline values: CDR1 LNHDA, CDR2 SQIVND (reference sequence). CDR3 length: 16 residues. CDR3 sequence: CASSTSAQGRNTEAFF. The CDR3 coding sequence is TGTGCCAGTAGTACATCGGCACAGGGGAGGAACACTGAAGCTTTCTTT.

The chain links TRBV28 to TRBJ1-3; 10 nucleotides agree with TRBD1. CDR3 size: 16 residues. Germline assignment: CDR1 MDHEN and CDR2 SYDVKM. Trimming took 6 bases from V and 1 from J; bases not matched to a gene: 6. CDR3 nucleotides: TGTGCCAGCAGCGGGGACAGGGGAAAATCTGGAAACACCATATATTTT. It specifies CASSGDRGKSGNTIYF.

The chain links TRBV29-1 to TRBJ1-2, with 8 bases matching TRBD1. Per germline, CDR1 SQVTM and CDR2 ANQGSEA. Germline trimming cut 0 bases from V and 8 bases from J; bases unmatched to any gene: 8. The CDR3 length is 14 residues. CDR3 loop: CSVEDRTGGYGYTF. In nucleotides, the CDR3 is TGCAGCGTTGAAGATCGAACAGGGGGGTACGGCTACACCTTC.

This clone was seen a handful of times. This chain connects TRBV27 to TRBJ2-1, with TRBD2 identical over 10 bases. The CDR3 is made up of 15 amino acids. Germline CDR1 MNHEY, CDR2 SMNVEV (reference sequence). The J segment lost 2 bases and the V segment lost 4 bases, leaving 2 bases of the junction unmatched. DNA for the CDR3: TGTGCCAGCAGTTATAGCGGGGGGCCCTACAATGAGCAGTTCTTC. Residues: CASSYSGGPYNEQFF.

The chain links TRBV29-1 to TRBJ2-1; TRBD2 matches 11 bases. CDR1 is SQVTM, CDR2 ANQGSEA, per germline. CDR3 length: 14 residues. V trimming: 7 bases; J trimming: 3 bases; junction bases outside the gene matches: 5. In DNA form, the CDR3 reads TGCAGCGGGGGGACTAGCGGATTCTACAATGAGCAGTTCTTC. Encoded protein: CSGGTSGFYNEQFF.

J is TRBJ2-1 and V is TRBV18, with 7 bases aligning to TRBD1. CDR3 length: 13 residues. Germline assignment: CDR1 KGHSH and CDR2 LQKENI. V shed 4 bases and J 14 bases; nucleotides not matched to a gene: 11. The CDR3 DNA follows: TGTGCCAGCTCACAGAAAAGAACAGGGGCGGAGTTCTTC. Translated, it gives CASSQKRTGAEFF.